One and the same sample provided the 23 T cell receptor beta chains below, sequenced in a study of blood T cells in healthy people across ages. Next came a second PCR, run for roughly 6 to 11 cycles, which used a sample-barcoded 5' primer along with a J-beta primer mix. TCRdb analysed the 5' RACE reads with MiXCR anew, one entry per CDR3 protein. Of 1.5 million to 2 million distinct CDR3 sequences listed, approximately 40% are singletons. The sequenced sample was blood. The source of these receptors is a human donor in good health.

At least ten counts were recorded for this clonotype. This chain connects TRBV6-5 to TRBJ1-2; no clear D gene. Germline V gene sequence: CDR1 MNHEY, CDR2 SVGAGI. V lost 0 bases, J lost 4 bases, and 9 bases lay in between. The CDR3 runs to 14 residues. CDR3 nucleotide sequence: TGTGCCAGCAGTTACTCGAGATCCAGCTATGGCTACACCTTC. Protein product: CASSYSRSSYGYTF.

In nucleotides, the CDR3 is TGTGCCAGCCTCAGCGGGGGATACAATGAGCAGTTCTTC. Translated: CASLSGGYNEQFF. The chain recombines TRBV12-3 or TRBV12-4 with TRBJ2-1; 8 nucleotides line up with TRBD2. V was pared by 8 bases and J by 4 bases, with 4 bases of the junction left unmatched. The CDR3 has 13 amino acids.

The CDR3 DNA reads TGTGCCAGCAGTTTATGGACGGCTGACTATGGCTACACCTTC. This encodes CASSLWTADYGYTF. The chain links TRBV12-3 or TRBV12-4 to TRBJ1-2; no reliable D call. This CDR3 is built from 14 residues. V was shortened by 2 bases and J by 3 bases, with 10 bases between the two germline ends.

The chain links TRBV7-9 to TRBJ1-2; D is uncertain. V gave up 5 bases and J gave up 7 bases, with 14 bases separating them. The CDR3 runs to 13 residues. Germline CDR1 SEHNR, CDR2 FQNEAQ (reference sequence). CDR3 loop: CASSPPALGGYTF. CDR3 in DNA: TGTGCCAGCAGCCCCCCGGCGCTTGGTGGCTACACCTTC.

The chain employs TRBV28 and TRBJ2-3; D not resolved. Between the trimmed V and J ends, which lost 8 bases and 2 bases, there was a span of 14 bases. The CDR3 is made up of 14 amino acids. Germline V CDR1 and CDR2: MDHEN, SYDVKM. The DNA for the CDR3 is TGTGCCAGCTTGGGGAATTCGTACACAGATACGCAGTATTTT. This gives the protein CASLGNSYTDTQYF.

CDR3 in DNA: TGTGCCAGCAGCCCCCCGCGGCAGTTGGAAGCTTTCTTT. Residues: CASSPPRQLEAFF. This chain uses TRBV13 with TRBJ1-1; D ambiguous. CDR3 length equals 13 residues. Trimming removed 5 bases at V and 8 bases at J, with 15 bases between. CDR1 is PRHDT and CDR2 is FYEKMQ in the germline V gene (reference sequence).

The table lists this clonotype with many counts. The rearrangement links TRBV29-1 to TRBJ1-2, with D possibly matching TRBD1 (5 bases). Trimming removed 7 bases at V and 4 bases at J, with 19 bases between. Germline V gene lookup returns CDR1 SQVTM and CDR2 ANQGSEA. The CDR3 runs 14 residues. The CDR3 bases are TGCAGCGCCGAGATCCCTGGACAACCCTATGGCTACACCTTC. It encodes CSAEIPGQPYGYTF. The full variable domain, rest sourced from reference TRBV29-1 and TRBJ1-2, is SAVISQKPSRDICQRGTSLTIQCQVDSQVTMMFWYRQQPGQSLTLIATANQGSEATYESGFVIDKFPISRPNLTFSTLTVSNMSPEDSSIYLCSAEIPGQPYGYTFGSGTRLTVV.

The genes are TRBV28 and TRBJ2-4; D is unresolved. The length of the CDR3 is 16 residues. The germline V gene encodes CDR1 MDHEN and CDR2 SYDVKM. V was clipped by 4 bases and J by 0 bases, with 13 bases between them. CDR3: CASSSSAVLAKNIQYF. CDR3 in DNA: TGTGCCAGCAGTTCCTCGGCGGTACTAGCCAAAAACATTCAGTACTTC.

This clonotype was counted a few times. This sequence joins TRBV12-3 or TRBV12-4 and TRBJ1-2; a weak D match, TRBD1 (5 bases). Trimming removed 3 bases at V and 4 bases at J, with 24 bases between. The CDR3 sequence is 18 residues long. CDR3 sequence: CASSLGQGRQFSFYGYTF. DNA of the CDR3: TGTGCCAGCAGTTTGGGGCAGGGCAGACAGTTTTCTTTCTATGGCTACACCTTC.

This clonotype was picked up a small number of times. The genes are TRBV6-2 or TRBV6-3 and TRBJ2-5; 7 positions agree with TRBD2. CDR3 size: 17 residues. V was pared by 4 bases and J by 5 bases, with 16 bases of the junction left unmatched. CDR1 and CDR2 from the germline V gene are MNHEY and SVGEGT. The CDR3 reads CASSFRPVSGVEETQYF. CDR3 sequence (DNA): TGTGCCAGCAGTTTCCGTCCCGTGAGCGGGGTAGAGGAGACCCAGTACTTC.

The genes are TRBV20-1 and TRBJ2-4; 8 bases agree with TRBD1. TRBJ2-7 matches the DNA end more closely, so the J call is doubtful. Germline V gene sequence: CDR1 DFQATT, CDR2 SNEGSKA (reference sequence). This CDR3 region has 17 residues. The CDR3 nucleotides are TGCAGTGCTAGAGATCCTGCCCAGACAGGGGAGCCCTACGAGCAGTACTTC. Protein product: CSARDPAQTGEPYEQYF.

V gene TRBV12-3 or TRBV12-4 combines with J gene TRBJ2-2; 14 nucleotides align to TRBD2. Losses at the gene ends were 6 bases for V and 4 bases for J; bases not matched to a gene: 7. The CDR3 consists of 17 residues. The CDR3 protein is CASSLGLAGATTGELFF. CDR3 sequence (DNA): TGTGCCAGCAGCCTGGGACTAGCGGGGGCCACCACCGGGGAGCTGTTTTTT.

The genes are TRBV20-1 and TRBJ2-1, with D perhaps matching TRBD2 (5 bases). Germline V gene data show CDR1 as DFQATT and CDR2 as SNEGSKA (reference sequence). V dropped 3 bases and J dropped 12 bases, with 15 bases sitting between them. The CDR3 covers 12 residues. CDR3 region: CSASRTPGGQFF. The CDR3 DNA follows: TGCAGTGCTAGTCGGACTCCGGGTGGGCAGTTCTTC.

The chain is built from TRBV6-6 and TRBJ1-2; TRBD1 agrees at 9 bases. The CDR3 spans 16 residues. J gave up 6 bases and V 0 bases, and 8 bases lay outside the gene matches. Per germline, CDR1 MNHNY and CDR2 SVGAGI (reference sequence). The CDR3 DNA follows: TGTGCCAGCAGTTACTCGGGGACAGGGATAAACGATGGCTACACCTTC. This encodes CASSYSGTGINDGYTF.

The chain recombines TRBV20-1 with TRBJ1-2; D unclear. This CDR3 has 14 residues. V was cut by 6 bases and J by 2 bases, with 16 bases left in between. Germline loops: CDR1 DFQATT, CDR2 SNEGSKA (reference sequence). The CDR3: CSANIQGLNYGYTF. The CDR3 DNA follows: TGCAGTGCCAATATCCAAGGACTGAACTATGGCTACACCTTC.

The chain joins TRBV10-3 to TRBJ1-2; possibly TRBD1 for D (5 bases). V shed 7 bases and J shed 4 bases, with 16 bases lying between them. The CDR3 spans 14 residues. Germline lookup yields CDR1 ENHRY and CDR2 SYGVKD. The CDR3 loop reads CAITDSGRSYGYTF. The CDR3 nucleotides read TGTGCCATCACCGACTCGGGACGCTCCTATGGCTACACCTTC.

This clonotype came up a few times. The genes are TRBV10-3 and TRBJ2-2; the match to TRBD1 covers 7 bases. The CDR3 runs 16 residues. Per the germline V gene, CDR1 is ENHRY and CDR2 is SYGVKD. With V trimmed by 5 bases and J by 4 bases, 10 bases remained unmatched. CDR3 loop: CAISKQGRVGTGELFF. The CDR3 nucleotides are TGTGCCATCAGTAAACAGGGGAGAGTAGGCACCGGGGAGCTGTTTTTT.

This clonotype was counted a few times. This sequence joins TRBV4-3 and TRBJ1-2; 8 positions match TRBD1. Trimming at V came to 0 bases and at J to 8 bases, leaving 17 bases not matched to a gene. CDR3 size: 18 residues. The germline V gene encodes CDR1 LGHNA and CDR2 YSLEER. CDR3 bases: TGCGCCAGCAGCCAAGAGTTTTGGACAGGGACGGCAGGCAAGGGCTACACCTTC. Its translation is CASSQEFWTGTAGKGYTF.

This chain links TRBV28 with TRBJ1-6; D call uncertain. This CDR3 contains 14 residues. The V end was cut by 6 bases, the J end by 6 bases, with 12 bases between. CDR1 is MDHEN and CDR2 is SYDVKM in the germline V gene. The CDR3 DNA follows: TGTGCCAGCAGAACGAAACTGGGTAATTCACCCCTCCACTTT. Its protein is CASRTKLGNSPLHF.

This clonotype was seen only a few times. The V gene is TRBV11-2, the J gene TRBJ2-1; the D is unclear. The CDR3 has 11 amino acids. Trimming shortened V by 6 bases and J by 7 bases, and 7 bases separated the two germline ends. Germline V gene lookup returns CDR1 SGHAT and CDR2 FQNNGV. The CDR3 bases are TGTGCCAGCAGTAAGGCGAATGAGCAGTTCTTC. Protein: CASSKANEQFF. The complete variable domain, with remaining parts taken from reference TRBV11-2 and TRBJ2-1, reads EAGVAQSPRYKIIEKRQSVAFWCNPISGHATLYWYQQILGQGPKLLIQFQNNGVVDDSQLPKDRFSAERLKGVDSTLKIQPAKLEDSAVYLCASSKANEQFFGPGTRLTVL.

The chain couples TRBV12-3 or TRBV12-4 to TRBJ1-3, with D possibly matching TRBD1 (5 bases). The V end was cut by 6 bases, the J end by 6 bases, with 12 bases between. The CDR3 consists of 13 residues. CDR3 in DNA: TGTGCCAGCAGATCAGGGAGGCCAAACACCATATATTTT. It is translated as CASRSGRPNTIYF.

As DNA, the CDR3 is TGTGCCAGCAGTTGGGACAGGGGATCGTCAGAGCAGTACTTC. It encodes CASSWDRGSSEQYF. The gene calls are TRBV27 and TRBJ2-7; the match to TRBD1 covers 10 bases. Trimming took 4 bases from V and 7 from J; bases not matched to a gene: 7. Germline V gene lookup returns CDR1 MNHEY and CDR2 SMNVEV (reference sequence). This CDR3 contains 14 residues.

The V and J genes are TRBV5-6 and TRBJ2-7; D unresolved. Germline CDR1 and CDR2: SGHDT and YYEEEE. The CDR3 consists of 13 residues. Trimming pared 4 bases from V and 3 bases from J, leaving 11 bases between. The CDR3: CASSPRWGYEQYF. In DNA form, the CDR3 reads TGTGCCAGCAGCCCCCGGTGGGGCTACGAGCAGTACTTC.